The 8 T cell receptor beta chains reported below all come from one sample, sequenced in a study of Graves' ophthalmopathy and Graves' hyperthyroidism (dated by TCRdb to between 2018 and 2020). The sequencing machine was an Illumina HiSeq 2000. For repertoire sequencing, the TCR beta CDR3 regions were amplified from RNA transcripts. HTBI primers and the Qiagen OneStep RT-PCR kit were used in a first-round RT-PCR, which was followed by a second-round multiplex PCR, size selection and purification. TCRdb trimmed the raw reads at Q25, called clones with MiXCR and kept productive beta chains. Duplicate CDR3 protein sequences are folded into a single record with the most common DNA and genes. The sample table shows 230,000 or so distinct CDR3 sequences, and less than 55% are seen once. The ten top clones hold around half of the sample. Sample: peripheral blood. The receptors stem from an adult man with Graves' ophthalmopathy.

This rearrangement joins TRBV7-9 to TRBJ2-6; perhaps TRBD1 as D (5 bases). Germline V gene data show CDR1 as SEHNR and CDR2 as FQNEAQ (reference sequence). Trimming removed 5 bases at V and 3 bases at J, with 11 bases between. The CDR3 totals 15 residues. The CDR3 DNA reads TGTGCCAGCAGCCCGCAGGGTAGTGGGGCCAACGTCCTGACTTTC. Its translation is CASSPQGSGANVLTF.

This clonotype was seen a few times. The rearrangement uses TRBV7-6 and TRBJ2-5, with D maybe TRBD1 (6 bases). Germline lookup yields CDR1 SGHVS and CDR2 FNYEAQ. The CDR3 sequence is 15 residues long. The V end lost 5 bases, the J end lost 6 bases, and 19 bases lay between the germline ends. CDR3: CASSPLPQGAQTQYF. The DNA for the CDR3 is TGTGCCAGCAGCCCGTTACCACAGGGAGCGCAGACCCAGTACTTC.

This clonotype came up many times. The chain is built from TRBV15 and TRBJ2-6; TRBD1 might be the D (6 bases). Trimming shortened V by 0 bases and J by 3 bases, and 15 bases separated the two germline ends. Germline CDR1 LNHNV, CDR2 YYDKDF (reference sequence). The CDR3 has 18 residues. In DNA form, the CDR3 reads TGTGCCACCAGCAGAGATAGGACAGCGGAGAGTGGGGCCAACGTCCTGACTTTC. It is translated as CATSRDRTAESGANVLTF.

The sample holds a few counts of this clonotype. The rearrangement links TRBV7-6 to TRBJ2-5, with D maybe TRBD1 (5 bases). V shed 0 bases and J shed 1 base, with 12 bases lying between them. CDR3 length: 16 residues. Germline V gene sequence: CDR1 SGHVS, CDR2 FNYEAQ. DNA of the CDR3: TGTGCCAGCAGCTTAGCGTTAGAGGACACCCAAGAGACCCAGTACTTC. This translates into CASSLALEDTQETQYF.

V gene TRBV24-1 combines with J gene TRBJ1-5, with a tentative D call TRBD1 (5 bases). Germline V gives CDR1 KGHDR, CDR2 SFDVKD. This CDR3 has 18 residues. V lost 8 bases to trimming and J lost 0 bases, with 22 bases between them. As DNA, the CDR3 is TGTGCCACCACTTTCCCGACGGCCGGGGCTTATAGCAATCAGCCCCAGCATTTT. It yields the protein CATTFPTAGAYSNQPQHF.

This clonotype was recorded a few times. J is TRBJ1-1 and V is TRBV20-1; 7 bases agree with TRBD1. The CDR3 sequence is 16 residues long. Germline values: CDR1 DFQATT, CDR2 SNEGSKA (reference sequence). J lost 3 bases, V lost 0 bases, and 10 bases had no gene match. The CDR3 bases are TGCAGTGCTAGAGATTGGCTGATGACAGGGCACACTGAAGCTTTCTTT. It codes for CSARDWLMTGHTEAFF.

This clonotype was picked up many times. The chain carries TRBV29-1 and TRBJ1-2, with D hard to call. With 5 bases removed from V and 1 base from J, the gap between germline ends came to 5 bases. The CDR3 covers 11 residues. Germline-derived CDR1 and CDR2 are SQVTM and ANQGSEA. The CDR3 DNA is TGCAGCGTTATCTTTAACTATGGCTACACCTTC. Translation: CSVIFNYGYTF. The whole variable domain, filled in from reference TRBV29-1 and TRBJ1-2, reads SAVISQKPSRDICQRGTSLTIQCQVDSQVTMMFWYRQQPGQSLTLIATANQGSEATYESGFVIDKFPISRPNLTFSTLTVSNMSPEDSSIYLCSVIFNYGYTFGSGTRLTVV.

This chain joins TRBV28 and TRBJ2-7, with D unclear. Deletions cut 3 bases from V and 2 bases from J, with 11 bases between. There are 14 residues in the CDR3. From germline, CDR1 is MDHEN and CDR2 SYDVKM. The CDR3 region has the DNA TGTGCCAGCAGTTTTTCGGCAGCGACCTACGAGCAGTACTTC. Encoded protein: CASSFSAATYEQYF. Supplemented by reference TRBV28 and TRBJ2-7, the full variable domain reads DVKVTQSSRYLVKRTGEKVFLECVQDMDHENMFWYRQDPGLGLRLIYFSYDVKMKEKGDIPEGYSVSREKKERFSLILESASTNQTSMYLCASSFSAATYEQYFGPGTRLTVT.